This T cell receptor beta chain appears in the sequencing data of a study of T-cell reconstitution after alpha-beta-depleted transplantation in children. Study results and limitations: Reportedly, alpha-beta T cells present about two months post-transplant originated from several hundred expanded clones of graft origin. Newly produced T cells mostly provided counts and TCRbeta diversity after one year, as hyperexpanded clones declined.

Researchers prepared the TCRbeta library using unique molecular identifiers, the study reports. TCRdb passed the PCR reads through MiXCR, listing each CDR3 protein once. Here the sample spans 200,000 to 300,000 distinct CDR3 sequences, less than 9% being singletons. On this clonotype: Its target is unknown.

The sequence was obtained from a male patient under 18 who had a stem cell transplant for acute lymphoblastic leukemia, so the T cells may come from the graft donor. Source: PBMCs, mostly from graft donor cells, taken 180 days after TCRalphabeta/CD19-depleted stem cell transplant.

DNA for the CDR3: TGTGCCACGCTTGACTCTTGCTCCTACGAGCAGTACTTC. This gives the protein CATLDSCSYEQYF. The rearrangement uses TRBV13 and TRBJ2-7; D is undetermined. Germline CDR1 and CDR2: PRHDT and FYEKMQ (reference sequence). V was trimmed by 10 bases and J by 0 bases, leaving 13 bases between them. The CDR3 consists of 13 residues.